What follows are 18 T cell receptor beta chains derived from one specimen sequenced in a study of cytomegalovirus exposure and HLA in healthy donors. Profiled with immunoSEQ multiplex PCR; TCRdb holds only in-frame clones, not every one. The table shows about 180,000 clones, with 80% to 90% occurring only once. Sequencing was performed on PBMCs. All receptors derive from a woman aged 30 to 39 in good health and CMV-seronegative.

The chain couples TRBV2 to TRBJ1-4; TRBD1 agrees at 9 bases. In germline, CDR1 is SNHLY, CDR2 FYNNEI. J was trimmed by 2 bases and V by 5 bases; bases with no gene match: 9. The CDR3 is 17 residues long. The CDR3 loop is CASSYSGDRVTNEKLFF. For the CDR3, the DNA is TGTGCCAGCAGTTATTCCGGGGACAGGGTGACTAATGAAAAACTGTTTTTT.

The V call is TRBV5-4, the J call TRBJ2-1; 10 bases match TRBD2. CDR3 size: 14 residues. Losses at the gene ends were 0 bases for V and 7 bases for J; bases not matched to a gene: 1. The germline CDR1 and CDR2 sequences are SGHNT and YYREEE (reference sequence). The CDR3 DNA sequence: TGTGCCAGCAGCTTGGAGCGGGGGGGAAATGAGCAGTTCTTC. This encodes CASSLERGGNEQFF. Together with reference TRBV5-4 and TRBJ2-1, the CDR3 gives the full variable domain: ETGVTQSPTHLIKTRGQQVTLRCSSQSGHNTVSWYQQALGQGPQFIFQYYREEENGRGNFPPRFSGLQFPNYSSELNVNALELDDSALYLCASSLERGGNEQFFGPGTRLTVL.

This chain uses TRBV28 with TRBJ2-7, with D possibly TRBD1 on 6 matching bases. The ends were cut back, 7 bases at V and 4 bases at J, with 20 bases in the middle. Germline V gene lookup returns CDR1 MDHEN and CDR2 SYDVKM. The CDR3 spans 15 residues. DNA of the CDR3: TGTGCCAGCAACCCGACAGGTCCAAATACTTACGAGCAGTACTTC. Translation gives CASNPTGPNTYEQYF.

The J gene is TRBJ2-2, the V gene TRBV11-3, with D maybe TRBD2 (6 bases). There are 16 residues in the CDR3. Germline lookup yields CDR1 SGHNT and CDR2 YENEEA. The V and J ends lost 5 bases and 2 bases respectively, with 15 bases between them. DNA of the CDR3: TGTGCCAGCAGCCTGCAACCGGGACTTAACACCGGGGAGCTGTTTTTT. Translation gives CASSLQPGLNTGELFF.

The rearrangement joins TRBV6-5 to TRBJ2-7; 10 bases are a match to TRBD2. The CDR3 sequence is 16 residues long. From germline, CDR1 is MNHEY and CDR2 SVGAGI. The junction had 6 bases not matched to a gene; V was cut back by 0 bases and J by 4 bases. Here the CDR3 reads CASSYSASGGLYEQYF. The CDR3 coding sequence is TGTGCCAGCAGTTACTCCGCTAGCGGGGGATTATACGAGCAGTACTTC.

The sample holds a few counts of this clone. This chain uses TRBV11-2 with TRBJ2-7, with 7 bases identical to TRBD1. The germline V gene has CDR1 SGHAT and CDR2 FQNNGV. The ends lost 5 bases at V and 7 bases at J; junction bases unmatched: 17. CDR3 size: 16 residues. CDR3 coding DNA: TGTGCCAGCAGCGCCCTGACCGGGACAGCCATACGAGAGCAGTACTTC. Translated: CASSALTGTAIREQYF.

The chain couples TRBV6-1 to TRBJ2-7; 8 bases align to TRBD1. The CDR3 length is 14 residues. Germline-derived CDR1 and CDR2 are MNHNS and SASEGT. V lost 5 bases, J lost 0 bases, and 3 bases stayed unmatched. The CDR3 loop is CASSWTGSSYEQYF. The CDR3 DNA sequence: TGTGCCAGCAGTTGGACAGGGAGCTCCTACGAGCAGTACTTC.

V gene TRBV5-1 combines with J gene TRBJ2-5, with TRBD2 matching 7 bases. The germline gives CDR1 SGHRS, CDR2 YFSETQ. The CDR3 totals 14 residues. The V and J ends lost 4 bases and 5 bases, in that order; junction bases with no gene match: 8. CDR3: CASSTQVGGETQYF. CDR3 DNA sequence: TGCGCCAGCAGCACTCAGGTGGGGGGGGAGACCCAGTACTTC.

The chain combines TRBV6-1 with TRBJ1-2, with TRBD1 matching over 7 bases. CDR1 MNHNS and CDR2 SASEGT come from the germline V gene. V dropped 7 bases and J dropped 3; count of bases not matched to a gene: 11. CDR3 size: 15 residues. The CDR3 nucleotides read TGTGCCAGCACGAGACCGGGACAGCCTTACTATGGCTACACCTTC. Residues: CASTRPGQPYYGYTF.

The rearrangement links TRBV6-5 to TRBJ1-1; possible D gene TRBD1, 5 bases. The germline gives CDR1 MNHEY, CDR2 SVGAGI. Between the trimmed V and J ends, which lost 6 bases and 4 bases, there was a span of 12 bases. This CDR3 is built from 13 residues. The CDR3 spells CASSQGMTTEAFF. The CDR3 region has the DNA TGTGCCAGCAGCCAGGGCATGACCACTGAAGCTTTCTTT.

The chain combines TRBV19 with TRBJ1-4; no reliable D call. V was pared by 3 bases and J by 12 bases, with 14 bases between. CDR3 length equals 13 residues. CDR1 and CDR2 (germline): LNHDA, SQIVND (reference sequence). CDR3: CASSIAVTTELFF. The CDR3 region has the DNA TGTGCCAGTAGTATCGCCGTTACTACGGAACTGTTTTTT.

CDR3 in DNA: TGTGCCAGCTCACCGGGCGGGGGGAATGACTACGAGCAGTACTTC. Its translation: CASSPGGGNDYEQYF. V is TRBV18 and J is TRBJ2-7; 8 bases agree with TRBD2. Germline lookup yields CDR1 KGHSH and CDR2 LQKENI. The CDR3 spans 15 residues. With V trimmed by 3 bases and J by 3 bases, 7 bases remained unmatched. The full variable domain, its missing parts supplied by reference TRBV18 and TRBJ2-7, is NAGVMQNPRHLVRRRGQEARLRCSPMKGHSHVYWYRQLPEEGLKFMVYLQKENIIDESGMPKERFSAEFPKEGPSILRIQQVVRGDSAAYFCASSPGGGNDYEQYFGPGTRLTVT.

This clone was observed a handful of times. The chain joins TRBV4-2 to TRBJ2-7; no firm D call. Trimming pared 1 base from V and 6 bases from J, leaving 4 bases between. This CDR3 has 11 amino acids. Germline assignment: CDR1 LGHNA and CDR2 YNFKEQ. The CDR3 reads CASSQGAEQYF. The CDR3 DNA reads as TGTGCCAGCAGCCAAGGGGCCGAGCAGTACTTC.

The CDR3 loop reads CASSEGPGVGGEQYF. The CDR3 coding sequence is TGTGCCAGCAGTGAAGGCCCGGGGGTAGGTGGCGAGCAGTACTTC. J is TRBJ2-7 and V is TRBV2, with a tentative D call TRBD2 (6 bases). Germline assignment: CDR1 SNHLY and CDR2 FYNNEI. There are 15 residues in the CDR3. The V and J ends lost 1 base and 6 bases respectively, with 16 bases between them.

This clone was seen just once. The V call is TRBV4-1, the J call TRBJ2-7, with 9 bases that match TRBD1. The germline V gene has CDR1 MGHRA and CDR2 YSYEKL. V lost 0 bases, J lost 5 bases, and 14 bases stayed unmatched. This CDR3 comprises 18 residues. CDR3 nucleotide sequence: TGCGCCAGCAGCCAAGATGTTGGGACAGGGATCGTCAGGGACGAGCAGTACTTC. Translating gives CASSQDVGTGIVRDEQYF.

About this clone: Other DNA sequences in this sample translate to the same CDR3. In nucleotides, the CDR3 is TGTGCCAGCAGTGTCGGCGGCACTGAAGCTTTCTTT. Translation: CASSVGGTEAFF. The chain recombines TRBV6-1 with TRBJ1-1; D gene unclear. CDR1 MNHNS and CDR2 SASEGT come from the germline V gene. CDR3 length equals 12 residues. V lost 4 bases and J lost 4, with 7 bases in between.

The rearrangement uses TRBV5-4 and TRBJ2-1; 10 nucleotides align to TRBD2. V dropped 4 bases and J dropped 6; count of bases not matched to a gene: 7. The CDR3 spans 15 residues. CDR1 and CDR2 (germline): SGHNT, YYREEE (reference sequence). CDR3 bases: TGTGCCAGCAGCCGCCGGACTAGCGGTGGCAATGAGCAGTTCTTC. It translates to CASSRRTSGGNEQFF.

This chain joins TRBV27 and TRBJ2-7, with 7 bases that match TRBD1. V was pared by 4 bases and J by 1 base, with 7 bases of the junction left unmatched. From germline, CDR1 is MNHEY and CDR2 SMNVEV (reference sequence). This CDR3 has 15 amino acids. The CDR3 loop reads CASSYTGAQSYEQYF. The DNA for the CDR3 is TGTGCCAGCAGTTATACAGGGGCCCAGTCCTACGAGCAGTACTTC.